Each of the 27 T cell receptor beta chains below was sequenced from the same sample in a study of T-cell reconstitution after alpha-beta-depleted transplantation in children. Preparation of the TCRbeta library was carried out with unique molecular identifiers. Each CDR3 protein gets one entry after TCRdb re-called the PCR reads with MiXCR. The sample has some 400,000 distinct CDR3 sequences, about a fifth seen once. Here the sequenced sample was PBMCs from the stem cell graft donor, taken from the stem cell graft. The receptors originated from a human donor who donated a stem cell graft to a child with acute myeloid leukemia.

This clonotype was counted only a few times. V and J are TRBV6-1 and TRBJ1-1; 7 nucleotides agree with TRBD1. This CDR3 has 14 amino acids. V dropped 7 bases and J dropped 1; count of bases not matched to a gene: 6. Germline V gene lookup returns CDR1 MNHNS and CDR2 SASEGT. The CDR3 here is CASTPGTANTEAFF. CDR3 in DNA: TGTGCCAGCACACCTGGGACAGCGAACACTGAAGCTTTCTTT.

The genes are TRBV29-1 and TRBJ2-7; D not resolved. CDR1 SQVTM and CDR2 ANQGSEA come from the germline V gene. Trimming stripped 5 bases from V and 7 bases from J, with 21 bases between. The length of the CDR3 is 14 residues. The CDR3 protein is CSVFVGPGVGEQYF. CDR3 sequence (DNA): TGCAGCGTTTTTGTCGGACCGGGCGTGGGAGAGCAGTACTTC.

This clonotype has just a few counts. The J gene is TRBJ2-2, the V gene TRBV2, with D possibly matching TRBD2 (6 bases). The V end lost 6 bases, the J end lost 1 base, and 12 bases lay between the germline ends. The CDR3 extends over 15 amino acids. Germline V CDR1 and CDR2: SNHLY, FYNNEI. The CDR3 DNA sequence: TGTGCCAGCAGGGCACTAGCCGTGAACACCGGGGAGCTGTTTTTT. This sequence encodes CASRALAVNTGELFF.

This clonotype appeared a few times. The V call is TRBV6-1, the J call TRBJ1-6; D is possibly TRBD1 (6 bases). Per the germline V gene, CDR1 is MNHNS and CDR2 is SASEGT. The CDR3 consists of 13 residues. The V and J ends lost 6 bases and 7 bases respectively, with 10 bases between them. This CDR3 reads CASSKGGNSPLHF. The CDR3 DNA follows: TGTGCCAGCAGCAAGGGGGGAAATTCACCCCTCCACTTT.

This clonotype was counted only a few times. The V call is TRBV6-2 or TRBV6-3, the J call TRBJ2-1, with no clear D. The CDR3 is 15 residues long. Germline V gives CDR1 MNHEY, CDR2 SVGEGT. The V end lost 6 bases, the J end lost 3 bases, and 15 bases lay between the germline ends. CDR3 nucleotides: TGTGCCAGCAGCTCCACCACTTACATCTACAATGAGCAGTTCTTC. It encodes CASSSTTYIYNEQFF.

This clonotype was seen a handful of times. The genes are TRBV4-3 and TRBJ2-7; 8 bases map to TRBD2. The CDR3 length is 16 residues. Germline V lookup: CDR1 LGHNA, CDR2 YSLEER. V shed 4 bases, J shed 5 bases, and the junction held 13 bases outside the gene matches. CDR3 region: CASSLKPTPGGNEQYF. CDR3 coding DNA: TGCGCCAGCAGCCTGAAGCCCACACCGGGAGGGAACGAGCAGTACTTC.

The sample holds a few counts of this clonotype. V is TRBV12-3 or TRBV12-4 and J is TRBJ2-7, with D possibly TRBD1 on 6 matching bases. The CDR3 extends over 16 amino acids. V gave up 3 bases and J gave up 0 bases, with 15 bases separating them. CDR3 amino acids: CASSFSRGPSSYEQYF. Here the CDR3 DNA reads TGTGCCAGCAGTTTTAGCAGGGGCCCCAGCTCCTACGAGCAGTACTTC.

The J gene is TRBJ2-1, the V gene TRBV20-1, with a tentative D call TRBD1 (5 bases). CDR3 size: 15 residues. The germline V gene has CDR1 DFQATT and CDR2 SNEGSKA (reference sequence). The V and J ends lost 5 bases and 1 base respectively, with 15 bases between them. The CDR3 region is CSAQSWTRSYNEQFF. The CDR3 nucleotides read TGCAGTGCTCAGAGCTGGACACGGTCCTACAATGAGCAGTTCTTC.

There are many counts of this clonotype. CDR3 sequence reads: CSAGVTGGYEQYF. For the CDR3, the DNA is TGCAGCGCTGGGGTGACAGGGGGCTACGAGCAGTACTTC. The V call is TRBV29-1, the J call TRBJ2-7; 9 bases line up with TRBD1. The CDR3 is 13 residues long. The germline V gene encodes CDR1 SQVTM and CDR2 ANQGSEA. V shed 7 bases, J shed 3 bases, and the junction held 7 bases outside the gene matches.

The J gene is TRBJ2-1, the V gene TRBV11-2; tentatively, D is TRBD2 (5 bases). CDR3 length: 14 amino acids. From germline, CDR1 is SGHAT and CDR2 FQNNGV. The germline V and J ends were trimmed by 1 base and 6 bases, with 10 bases remaining between them. DNA of the CDR3: TGTGCCAGCAGCTTAGCAGTACGGGGCAATGAGCAGTTCTTC. Its translation: CASSLAVRGNEQFF.

The genes are TRBV20-1 and TRBJ2-3; 8 positions match TRBD1. The CDR3 spans 19 residues. With 1 base clipped from V and 6 bases from J, the junction kept 21 bases outside the gene matches. Germline V lookup: CDR1 DFQATT, CDR2 SNEGSKA (reference sequence). The CDR3 DNA is TGCAGTGCTAGAGGGGGGCCGGGACAGGCATTTTTGAACCGGGATACGCAGTATTTT. Protein sequence: CSARGGPGQAFLNRDTQYF.

Points on this clonotype: As the CDR3 is not closed by the conserved phenylalanine or tryptophan, this likely results from a read error. The CDR3 loop reads CASSLRSNEKLFC. The CDR3, as DNA: TGTGCCAGCAGCTTGCGGAGTAATGAAAAACTGTTTTGT. This chain links TRBV5-6 with TRBJ1-4; D unresolved. V was pared by 1 base and J by 4 bases, with 5 bases between. The CDR3 has 13 amino acids. Germline assignment: CDR1 SGHDT and CDR2 YYEEEE.

This clonotype was detected a few times. CDR3 residues: CASTHSGPYEQYF. Here the CDR3 DNA reads TGTGCCAGCACCCACTCCGGGCCCTACGAGCAGTACTTC. The chain joins TRBV6-2 or TRBV6-3 to TRBJ2-7, with D unresolved. The V end lost 7 bases, the J end lost 2 bases, and 12 bases lay between the germline ends. Germline CDR1 is MNHEY and CDR2 is SVGEGT. The CDR3 has 13 residues.

This clonotype was counted once. This sequence joins TRBV7-2 and TRBJ2-3; 9 positions agree with TRBD2. The junction had 5 bases not matched to a gene; V was cut back by 8 bases and J by 5 bases. This CDR3 comprises 13 residues. Per germline, CDR1 SGHTA and CDR2 FQGNSA. The DNA of the CDR3 is TGTGCCAGCGGCGGGAGGGCCAGAGATACGCAGTATTTT. It codes for CASGGRARDTQYF.

The chain uses TRBV7-9 and TRBJ2-1; 9 bases line up with TRBD1. With 5 bases clipped from V and 1 base from J, the junction kept 6 bases outside the gene matches. The CDR3 has 16 amino acids. Germline V gene data show CDR1 as SEHNR and CDR2 as FQNEAQ (reference sequence). CDR3 DNA sequence: TGTGCCAGCAGCCCCCCCGACAGGGGGTCCTACAATGAGCAGTTCTTC. It codes for CASSPPDRGSYNEQFF.

The chain uses TRBV21-1 and TRBJ2-5. TRBV21-1 constitutes a pseudogene. CDR3 length: 14 residues. CDR3 DNA: TGTGCCAGCAGCAAACGGCGGTCCTTTGGGACCCAGTACTTC. It specifies CASSKRRSFGTQYF.

This clonotype was seen at least ten times. V is TRBV5-1 and J is TRBJ1-2; 10 bases are a match to TRBD1. The V gene's germline CDR1 is SGHRS and CDR2 YFSETQ. The CDR3 spans 14 residues. The J segment lost 6 bases and the V segment lost 4 bases, leaving 6 bases of the junction unmatched. CDR3 sequence (DNA): TGCGCCAGCAGCGCATCGGACAGGGGGAATGGCTACACCTTC. Amino acid sequence: CASSASDRGNGYTF.

J is TRBJ2-2 and V is TRBV5-1; 8 bases are shared with TRBD1. CDR1 and CDR2 (germline): SGHRS, YFSETQ. V dropped 3 bases and J dropped 7; count of bases not matched to a gene: 11. This CDR3 contains 16 residues. CDR3: CASSWNVQGAGGELFF. For the CDR3, the DNA is TGCGCCAGCAGCTGGAATGTCCAGGGGGCAGGCGGGGAGCTGTTTTTT.

This clonotype was recorded a few times. The CDR3 sequence is CASSLRGFEQYF. Here the CDR3 DNA reads TGTGCCAGCAGTTTGCGAGGGTTTGAGCAGTACTTC. The rearrangement uses TRBV28 and TRBJ2-7; TRBD2 is a possible D gene (5 bases). The CDR3 contains 12 residues. V shed 3 bases and J shed 7 bases, with 10 bases lying between them. CDR1 and CDR2 from the germline V gene are MDHEN and SYDVKM.

The genes are TRBV28 and TRBJ2-7, with D possibly TRBD2 on 5 matching bases. The CDR3 is 14 amino acids. Germline V gene data show CDR1 as MDHEN and CDR2 as SYDVKM. V was clipped by 5 bases and J by 4 bases, with 15 bases between them. The CDR3 here is CASSLSVRLYEQYF. CDR3 bases: TGTGCCAGCAGTCTTAGCGTACGGCTGTACGAGCAGTACTTC.

This clonotype was counted a few times. The chain is built from TRBV29-1 and TRBJ2-1; TRBD2 matches at 16 bases. CDR3 length equals 16 residues. V shed 7 bases and J 2 bases; nucleotides not matched to a gene: 5. Germline-derived CDR1 and CDR2 are SQVTM and ANQGSEA. This CDR3 is CSALGTSGRAYNEQFF. CDR3 DNA: TGCAGCGCACTCGGGACTAGCGGGAGGGCCTACAATGAGCAGTTCTTC.

The chain is built from TRBV7-3 and TRBJ2-1, with D possibly matching TRBD2 (6 bases). Trimming stripped 5 bases from V and 7 bases from J, with 15 bases between. The V gene's germline CDR1 is SGHTA and CDR2 FQGTGA. This CDR3 has 14 residues. Here the CDR3 reads CASSVGTGKNEQFF. DNA of the CDR3: TGTGCCAGCAGCGTCGGGACTGGTAAAAATGAGCAGTTCTTC.

The V and J genes are TRBV28 and TRBJ1-1; D is unclear. Germline lookup yields CDR1 MDHEN and CDR2 SYDVKM. The CDR3 covers 12 residues. V was trimmed by 1 base and J by 4 bases, leaving 4 bases between them. The CDR3 protein is CASSLLSTEAFF. DNA for the CDR3: TGTGCCAGCAGTTTATTGTCCACTGAAGCTTTCTTT.

The V and J genes are TRBV29-1 and TRBJ2-1; D is undetermined. The germline V and J ends were trimmed by 6 bases and 5 bases, with 8 bases remaining between them. This CDR3 has 11 amino acids. Germline V CDR1 and CDR2: SQVTM, ANQGSEA. The CDR3 here is CSVTFDNEQFF. CDR3 coding DNA: TGCAGCGTAACCTTTGACAATGAGCAGTTCTTC.

The chain recombines TRBV12-3 or TRBV12-4 with TRBJ1-4; 10 nucleotides line up with TRBD1. The CDR3 is made up of 16 amino acids. V lost 5 bases to trimming and J lost 3 bases; unmatched junction nucleotides: 6. In DNA, the CDR3 is TGTGCCAGCAGTCCGGGACAGGGGCCCTCTAATGAAAAACTGTTTTTT. This sequence encodes CASSPGQGPSNEKLFF.

This clonotype was counted at least ten times. The chain joins TRBV25-1 to TRBJ1-2, with D uncertain. CDR3 size: 11 residues. CDR1 and CDR2 (germline): MGHDK, SYGVNS. V was trimmed by 6 bases and J by 2 bases, leaving 4 bases between them. The CDR3 reads CASSKNYGYTF. The CDR3 DNA is TGTGCCAGCAGCAAAAACTATGGCTACACCTTC.

This chain uses TRBV29-1 with TRBJ1-1; D gene unclear. Trimming took off 7 bases at V and 3 bases at J, with 18 bases between the two ends. Per the germline V gene, CDR1 is SQVTM and CDR2 is ANQGSEA. There are 14 residues in the CDR3. The CDR3 is CSERHWEKDTEAFF. Written as DNA, the CDR3 is TGCAGCGAACGGCACTGGGAAAAGGACACTGAAGCTTTCTTT.